The 12 T cell receptor beta chains given below trace back to one sample, sequenced in a study of blood T cell repertoires in COVID-19. Repertoires were generated with immunoSEQ multiplex PCR, while TCRdb's copy carries only in-frame clones and drops some. The sample yields about 150,000 clones, roughly 88% seen once. Sequences were obtained from peripheral blood. The origin of the receptors is a woman aged 55-70 years with acute or convalescent COVID-19.

The chain links TRBV18 to TRBJ1-1, with TRBD1 identical over 8 bases. Trimming took 3 bases from V and 5 from J; bases not matched to a gene: 8. Germline V CDR1 and CDR2: KGHSH, LQKENI. The CDR3 covers 15 residues. CDR3 protein: CASSPADRARTEAFF. The CDR3 region has the DNA TGTGCCAGCTCACCCGCGGACAGGGCAAGGACTGAAGCTTTCTTT.

The chain links TRBV5-4 to TRBJ1-2; 9 nucleotides match TRBD1. Germline trimming cut 4 bases from V and 1 base from J; bases unmatched to any gene: 11. The CDR3 contains 17 residues. CDR1 is SGHNT and CDR2 is YYREEE in the germline V gene (reference sequence). This CDR3 is CASSGTGGAFINYGYTF. CDR3 nucleotides: TGTGCCAGCAGCGGAACAGGGGGCGCCTTTATTAACTATGGCTACACCTTC.

V and J are TRBV29-1 and TRBJ2-5; D is unclear. Trimming took off 3 bases at V and 5 bases at J, with 7 bases between the two ends. Germline assignment: CDR1 SQVTM and CDR2 ANQGSEA. The CDR3 consists of 11 residues. The CDR3 here is CSVDTRETQYF. As DNA, the CDR3 is TGCAGCGTTGATACGAGGGAGACCCAGTACTTC.

This chain connects TRBV6-2 or TRBV6-3 to TRBJ1-3; no reliable D call. The length of the CDR3 is 14 residues. Germline V gives CDR1 MNHEY, CDR2 SVGEGT. V was pared by 6 bases and J by 4 bases, with 13 bases between. The CDR3: CASSPFRMGNTIYF. The CDR3, as DNA: TGTGCCAGCAGCCCTTTCCGTATGGGAAACACCATATATTTT.

In this sample, this clone turned up a few times. The rearrangement uses TRBV6-2 or TRBV6-3 and TRBJ1-5; the D gene is possibly TRBD1 (6 bases). This CDR3 is built from 15 residues. Germline CDR1 reads MNHEY; CDR2 reads SVGEGT. Trimming took 5 bases from V and 0 from J, leaving 11 bases between them. The CDR3 region is CASSPRTVSNQPQHF. The CDR3 region has the DNA TGTGCCAGCAGTCCCCGGACAGTTAGCAATCAGCCCCAGCATTTT.

This chain connects TRBV2 to TRBJ1-1; D is perhaps TRBD1 (6 bases). Germline V gene sequence: CDR1 SNHLY, CDR2 FYNNEI. The CDR3 totals 15 residues. V was clipped by 2 bases and J by 1 base, with 11 bases between them. CDR3 in amino acids: CASSERQAKNTEAFF. CDR3 in DNA: TGTGCCAGCAGTGAAAGACAGGCGAAGAACACTGAAGCTTTCTTT. Based on the CDR3 plus reference TRBV2 and TRBJ1-1, the full variable domain is EPEVTQTPSHQVTQMGQEVILRCVPISNHLYFYWYRQILGQKVEFLVSFYNNEISEKSEIFDDQFSVERPDGSNFTLKIRSTKLEDSAMYFCASSERQAKNTEAFFGQGTRLTVV.

This clone has only a few counts. As DNA, the CDR3 is TGTGCCAGTAGTATAGCGGACAAAGCTAGGAATTCACCCCTCCACTTT. It encodes CASSIADKARNSPLHF. The chain joins TRBV19 to TRBJ1-6, with D possibly being TRBD1 (5 bases). The CDR3 is made up of 16 amino acids. Trimming removed 1 base at V and 7 bases at J, with 14 bases between. CDR1 is LNHDA and CDR2 is SQIVND in the germline V gene (reference sequence).

This chain links TRBV11-3 with TRBJ2-1, with TRBD2 as a possible D gene (6 bases). In germline, CDR1 is SGHNT, CDR2 YENEEA. V lost 5 bases to trimming and J lost 4 bases, with 24 bases between them. The CDR3 is 18 residues long. As DNA, the CDR3 is TGTGCCAGCAGCCTCCGCAAAACGGGGGACCTCATATACAATGAGCAGTTCTTC. This gives the protein CASSLRKTGDLIYNEQFF. Variable domain in full (rest from reference TRBV11-3 and TRBJ2-1): EAGVVQSPRYKIIEKKQPVAFWCNPISGHNTLYWYLQNLGQGPELLIRYENEEAVDDSQLPKDRFSAERLKGVDSTLKIQPAELGDSAVYLCASSLRKTGDLIYNEQFFGPGTRLTVL.

This chain links TRBV29-1 with TRBJ2-1; TRBD2 agrees at 9 bases. CDR1 SQVTM and CDR2 ANQGSEA come from the germline V gene. V lost 7 bases, J lost 4 bases, and 8 bases stayed unmatched. CDR3 length equals 14 residues. The CDR3, as DNA: TGCAGCGATTCCAGCGGGGGGATGTACAATGAGCAGTTCTTC. This sequence encodes CSDSSGGMYNEQFF.

This chain links TRBV2 with TRBJ2-2; 10 bases are shared with TRBD2. The CDR3 spans 16 residues. Germline V gene sequence: CDR1 SNHLY, CDR2 FYNNEI. The J segment lost 0 bases and the V segment lost 6 bases, leaving 4 bases of the junction unmatched. The CDR3 region is CASRLAGAPNTGELFF. The CDR3 region has the DNA TGTGCCAGCAGGCTAGCGGGGGCGCCGAACACCGGGGAGCTGTTTTTT.

The chain joins TRBV6-5 to TRBJ1-1; weak D call: TRBD1 (6 bases). Germline loops: CDR1 MNHEY, CDR2 SVGAGI. This CDR3 has 14 amino acids. Between the trimmed V and J ends, which lost 4 bases and 4 bases, there was a span of 13 bases. The CDR3 DNA reads TGTGCCAGCAGTTTCACGGACAGATTCACTGAAGCTTTCTTT. Its translation is CASSFTDRFTEAFF.

The chain recombines TRBV6-5 with TRBJ1-3, with D unclear. The V end was cut by 6 bases, the J end by 2 bases, with 8 bases between. The germline gives CDR1 MNHEY, CDR2 SVGAGI. The CDR3 sequence is 13 residues long. CDR3 sequence reads: CASSRQPGNTIYF. CDR3 nucleotide sequence: TGTGCCAGCAGCAGACAACCTGGAAACACCATATATTTT.